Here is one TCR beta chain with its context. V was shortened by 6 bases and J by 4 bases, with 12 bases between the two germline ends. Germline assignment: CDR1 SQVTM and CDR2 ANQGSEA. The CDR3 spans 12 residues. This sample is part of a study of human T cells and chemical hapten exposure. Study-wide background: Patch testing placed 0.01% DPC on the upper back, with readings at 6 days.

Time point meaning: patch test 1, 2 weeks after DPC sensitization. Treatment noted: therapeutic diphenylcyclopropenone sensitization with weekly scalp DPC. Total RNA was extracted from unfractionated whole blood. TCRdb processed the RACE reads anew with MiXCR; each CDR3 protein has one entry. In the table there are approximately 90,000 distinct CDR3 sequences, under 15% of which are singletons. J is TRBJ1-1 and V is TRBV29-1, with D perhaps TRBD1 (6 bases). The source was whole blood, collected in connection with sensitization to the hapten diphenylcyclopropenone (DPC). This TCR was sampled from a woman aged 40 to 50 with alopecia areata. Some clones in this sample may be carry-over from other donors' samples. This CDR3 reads CSVQGYTTEAFF. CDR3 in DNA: TGCAGCGTACAGGGATATACCACTGAAGCTTTCTTT.